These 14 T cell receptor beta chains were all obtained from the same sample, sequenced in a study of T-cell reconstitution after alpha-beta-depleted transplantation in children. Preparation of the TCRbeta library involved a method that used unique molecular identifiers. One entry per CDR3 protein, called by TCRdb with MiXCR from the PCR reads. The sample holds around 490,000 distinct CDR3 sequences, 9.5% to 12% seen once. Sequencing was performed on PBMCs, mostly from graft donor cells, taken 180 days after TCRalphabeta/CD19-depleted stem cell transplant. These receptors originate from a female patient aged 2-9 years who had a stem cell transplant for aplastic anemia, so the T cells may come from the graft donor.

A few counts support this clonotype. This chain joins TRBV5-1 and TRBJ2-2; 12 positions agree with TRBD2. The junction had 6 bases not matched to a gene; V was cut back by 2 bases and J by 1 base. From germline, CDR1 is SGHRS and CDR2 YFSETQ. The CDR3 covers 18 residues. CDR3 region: CASSFRLAGVKNTGELFF. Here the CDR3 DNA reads TGCGCCAGCAGCTTTAGACTAGCGGGAGTGAAGAACACCGGGGAGCTGTTTTTT. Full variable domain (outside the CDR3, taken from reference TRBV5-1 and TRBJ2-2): KAGVTQTPRYLIKTRGQQVTLSCSPISGHRSVSWYQQTPGQGLQFLFEYFSETQRNKGNFPGRFSGRQFSNSRSEMNVSTLELGDSALYLCASSFRLAGVKNTGELFFGEGSRLTVL.

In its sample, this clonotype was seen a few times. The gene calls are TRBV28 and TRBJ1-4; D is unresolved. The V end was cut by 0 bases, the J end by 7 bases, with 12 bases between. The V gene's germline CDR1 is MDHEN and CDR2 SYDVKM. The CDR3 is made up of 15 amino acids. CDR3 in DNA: TGTGCCAGCAGTTTATGGAGCAGAAAGGGTGAAAAACTGTTTTTT. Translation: CASSLWSRKGEKLFF.

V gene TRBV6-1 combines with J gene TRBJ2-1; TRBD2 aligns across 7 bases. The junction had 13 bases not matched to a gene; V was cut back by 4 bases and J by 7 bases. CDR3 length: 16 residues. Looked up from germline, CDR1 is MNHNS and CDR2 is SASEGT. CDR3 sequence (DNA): TGTGCCAGCAGTGGGGGGTGGGGCGGGAGACTGAATGAGCAGTTCTTC. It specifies CASSGGWGGRLNEQFF.

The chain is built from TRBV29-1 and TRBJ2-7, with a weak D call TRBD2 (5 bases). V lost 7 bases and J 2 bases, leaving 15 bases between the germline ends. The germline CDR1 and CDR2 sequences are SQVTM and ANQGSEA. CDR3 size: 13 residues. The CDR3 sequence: CSAFQADAYEQYF. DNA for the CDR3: TGCAGCGCCTTTCAAGCGGATGCCTACGAGCAGTACTTC.

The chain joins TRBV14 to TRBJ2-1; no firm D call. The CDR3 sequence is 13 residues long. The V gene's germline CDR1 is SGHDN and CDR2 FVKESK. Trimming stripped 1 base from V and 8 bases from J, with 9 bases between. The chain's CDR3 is CASSQVDRDEQFF. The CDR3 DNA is TGTGCCAGCAGCCAAGTAGATAGGGATGAGCAGTTCTTC.

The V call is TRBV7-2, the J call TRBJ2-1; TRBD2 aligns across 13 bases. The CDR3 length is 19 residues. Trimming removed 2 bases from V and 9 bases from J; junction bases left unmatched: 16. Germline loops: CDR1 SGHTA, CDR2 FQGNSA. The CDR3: CASSLPRLAGGQLGGEQFF. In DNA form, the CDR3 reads TGTGCCAGCAGCTTACCGCGACTAGCGGGAGGCCAACTCGGGGGTGAGCAGTTCTTC. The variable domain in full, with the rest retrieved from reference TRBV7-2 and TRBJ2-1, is GAGVSQSPSNKVTEKGKDVELRCDPISGHTALYWYRQSLGQGLEFLIYFQGNSAPDKSGLPSDRFSAERTGGSVSTLTIQRTQQEDSAVYLCASSLPRLAGGQLGGEQFFGPGTRLTVL.

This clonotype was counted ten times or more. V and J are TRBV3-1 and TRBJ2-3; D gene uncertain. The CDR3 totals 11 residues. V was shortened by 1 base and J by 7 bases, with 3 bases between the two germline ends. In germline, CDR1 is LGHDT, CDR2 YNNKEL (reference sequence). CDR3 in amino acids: CASSQANTQYF. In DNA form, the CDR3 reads TGTGCCAGCAGCCAAGCGAATACGCAGTATTTT.

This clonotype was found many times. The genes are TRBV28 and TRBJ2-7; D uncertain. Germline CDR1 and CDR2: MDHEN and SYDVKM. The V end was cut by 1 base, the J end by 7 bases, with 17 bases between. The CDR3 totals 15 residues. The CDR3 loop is CASSLFGETYMEQYF. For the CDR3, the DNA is TGTGCCAGCAGTTTATTCGGAGAGACCTACATGGAGCAGTACTTC.

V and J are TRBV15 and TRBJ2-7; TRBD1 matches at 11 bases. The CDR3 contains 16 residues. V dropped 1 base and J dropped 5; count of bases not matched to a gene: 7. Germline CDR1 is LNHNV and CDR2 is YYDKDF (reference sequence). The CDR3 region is CATSRVVWTGGDEQYF. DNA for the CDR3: TGTGCCACCAGCAGAGTTGTTTGGACAGGGGGCGACGAGCAGTACTTC.

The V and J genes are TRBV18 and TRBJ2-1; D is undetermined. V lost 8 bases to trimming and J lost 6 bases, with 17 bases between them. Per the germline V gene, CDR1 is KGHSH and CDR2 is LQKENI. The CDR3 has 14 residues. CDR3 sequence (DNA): TGTGCCAGCCCCCCGGCACACTCTTCCAATGAGCAGTTCTTC. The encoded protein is CASPPAHSSNEQFF.

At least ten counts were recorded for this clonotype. CDR3 nucleotides: TGCAGTGCTCCCCCGGACAGGGTAGGGAATCAGCCCCAGCATTTT. It codes for CSAPPDRVGNQPQHF. The chain employs TRBV20-1 and TRBJ1-5, with TRBD1 identical over 8 bases. The CDR3 covers 15 residues. Per germline, CDR1 DFQATT and CDR2 SNEGSKA (reference sequence). Trimming cost V 5 bases and J 4 bases; bases outside gene matches: 10.

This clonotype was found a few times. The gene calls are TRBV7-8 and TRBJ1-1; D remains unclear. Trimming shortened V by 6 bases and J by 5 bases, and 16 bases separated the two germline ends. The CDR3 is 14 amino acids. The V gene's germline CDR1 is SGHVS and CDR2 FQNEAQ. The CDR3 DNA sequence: TGTGCCAGCAGTCAGTTCGGGGAGGAGACTGAAGCTTTCTTT. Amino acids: CASSQFGEETEAFF.

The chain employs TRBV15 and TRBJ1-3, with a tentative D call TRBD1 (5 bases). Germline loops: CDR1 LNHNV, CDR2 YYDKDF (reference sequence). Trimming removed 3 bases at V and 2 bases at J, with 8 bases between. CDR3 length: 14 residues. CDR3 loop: CATSSGRAGNTIYF. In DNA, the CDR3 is TGTGCCACCAGCAGTGGCAGGGCTGGAAACACCATATATTTT.

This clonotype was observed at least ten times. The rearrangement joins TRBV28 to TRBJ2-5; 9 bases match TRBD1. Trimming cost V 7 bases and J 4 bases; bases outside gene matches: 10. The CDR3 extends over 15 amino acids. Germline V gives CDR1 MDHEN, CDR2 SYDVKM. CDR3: CASTKQGARLETQYF. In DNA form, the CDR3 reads TGTGCCAGCACCAAACAGGGGGCGCGATTAGAGACCCAGTACTTC. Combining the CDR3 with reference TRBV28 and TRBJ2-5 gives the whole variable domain DVKVTQSSRYLVKRTGEKVFLECVQDMDHENMFWYRQDPGLGLRLIYFSYDVKMKEKGDIPEGYSVSREKKERFSLILESASTNQTSMYLCASTKQGARLETQYFGPGTRLLVL.